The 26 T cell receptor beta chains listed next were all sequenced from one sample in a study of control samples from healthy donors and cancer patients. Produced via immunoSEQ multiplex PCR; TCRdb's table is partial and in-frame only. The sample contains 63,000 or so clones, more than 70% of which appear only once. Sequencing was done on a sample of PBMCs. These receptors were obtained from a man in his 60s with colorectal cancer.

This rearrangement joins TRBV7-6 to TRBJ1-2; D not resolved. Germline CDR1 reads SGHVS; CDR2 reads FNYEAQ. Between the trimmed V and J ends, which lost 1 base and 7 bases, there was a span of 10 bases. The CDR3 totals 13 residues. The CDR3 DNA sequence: TGTGCCAGCAGCTTAGGTCGTGAGGGTGGCTACACCTTC. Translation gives CASSLGREGGYTF.

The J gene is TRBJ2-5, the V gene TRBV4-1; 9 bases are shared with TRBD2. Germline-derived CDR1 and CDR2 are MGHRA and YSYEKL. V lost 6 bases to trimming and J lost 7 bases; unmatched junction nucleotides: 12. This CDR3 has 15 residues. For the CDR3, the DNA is TGCGCCAGCAGTCCTCTAGCGGGGATCTCTAGGACCCAGTACTTC. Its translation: CASSPLAGISRTQYF.

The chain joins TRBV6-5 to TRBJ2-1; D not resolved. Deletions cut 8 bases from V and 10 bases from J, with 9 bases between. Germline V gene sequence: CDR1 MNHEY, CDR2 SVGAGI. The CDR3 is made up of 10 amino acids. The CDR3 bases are TGTGCCAGCGGAGATGGGGAGCAGTTCTTC. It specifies CASGDGEQFF.

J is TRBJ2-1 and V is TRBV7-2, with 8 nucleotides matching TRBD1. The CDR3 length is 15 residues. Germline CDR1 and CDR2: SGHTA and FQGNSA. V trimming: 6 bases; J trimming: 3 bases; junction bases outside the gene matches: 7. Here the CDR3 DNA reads TGTGCCAGCAGTTCGCGGGACAGGCTCTACAATGAGCAGTTCTTC. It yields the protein CASSSRDRLYNEQFF.

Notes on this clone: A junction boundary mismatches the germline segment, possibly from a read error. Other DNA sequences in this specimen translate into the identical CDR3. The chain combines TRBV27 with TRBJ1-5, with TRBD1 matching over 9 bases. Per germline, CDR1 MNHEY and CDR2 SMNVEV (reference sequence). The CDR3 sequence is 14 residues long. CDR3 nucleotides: TGCGCCAGCAGTCTGGACAGGGGTAATCAGCCCCAGCATTTT. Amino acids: CASSLDRGNQPQHF.

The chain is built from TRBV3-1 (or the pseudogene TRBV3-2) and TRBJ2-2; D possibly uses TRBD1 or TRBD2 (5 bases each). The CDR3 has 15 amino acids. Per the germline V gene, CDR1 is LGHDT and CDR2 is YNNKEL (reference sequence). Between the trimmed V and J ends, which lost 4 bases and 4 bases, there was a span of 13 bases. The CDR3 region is CASSPRGESTGELFF. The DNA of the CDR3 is TGTGCCAGCAGCCCCAGAGGGGAGAGCACCGGGGAGCTGTTTTTT.

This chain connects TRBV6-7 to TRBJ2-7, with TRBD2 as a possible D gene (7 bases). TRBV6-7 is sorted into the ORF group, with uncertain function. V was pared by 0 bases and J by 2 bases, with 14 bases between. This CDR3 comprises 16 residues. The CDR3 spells CASSYSRRGGAYEQYF. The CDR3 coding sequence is TGTGCCAGCAGTTACTCGAGAAGGGGGGGAGCCTACGAGCAGTACTTC.

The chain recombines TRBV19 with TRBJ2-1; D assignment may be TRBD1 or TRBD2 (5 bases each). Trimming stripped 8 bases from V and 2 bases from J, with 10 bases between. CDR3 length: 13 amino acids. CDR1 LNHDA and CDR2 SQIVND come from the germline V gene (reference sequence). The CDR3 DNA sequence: TGTGCCAGTTCCCGGGGCACCTACAATGAGCAGTTCTTC. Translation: CASSRGTYNEQFF. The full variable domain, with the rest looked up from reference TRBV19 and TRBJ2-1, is DGGITQSPKYLFRKEGQNVTLSCEQNLNHDAMYWYRQDPGQGLRLIYYSQIVNDFQKGDIAEGYSVSREKKESFPLTVTSAQKNPTAFYLCASSRGTYNEQFFGPGTRLTVL.

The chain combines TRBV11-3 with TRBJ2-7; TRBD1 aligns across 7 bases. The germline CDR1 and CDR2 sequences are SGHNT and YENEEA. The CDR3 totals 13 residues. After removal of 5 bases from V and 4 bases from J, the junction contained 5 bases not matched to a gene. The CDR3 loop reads CASSLRQGYEQYF. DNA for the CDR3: TGTGCCAGCAGCCTGAGACAGGGATACGAGCAGTACTTC. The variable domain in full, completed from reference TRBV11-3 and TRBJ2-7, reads EAGVVQSPRYKIIEKKQPVAFWCNPISGHNTLYWYLQNLGQGPELLIRYENEEAVDDSQLPKDRFSAERLKGVDSTLKIQPAELGDSAVYLCASSLRQGYEQYFGPGTRLTVT.

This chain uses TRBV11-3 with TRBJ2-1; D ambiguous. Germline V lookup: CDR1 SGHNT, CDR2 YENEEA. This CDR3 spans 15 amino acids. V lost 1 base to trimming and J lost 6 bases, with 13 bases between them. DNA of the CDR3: TGTGCCAGCAGCTTAGGAGGACCCTACAGCAATGAGCAGTTCTTC. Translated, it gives CASSLGGPYSNEQFF.

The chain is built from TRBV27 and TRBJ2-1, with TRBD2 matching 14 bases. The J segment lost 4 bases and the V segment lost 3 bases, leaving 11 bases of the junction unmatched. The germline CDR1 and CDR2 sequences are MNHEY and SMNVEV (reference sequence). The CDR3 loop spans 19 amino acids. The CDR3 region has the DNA TGTGCCAGCAGTTTCCCCCCCCCGGGACTAGCGGGGGAGTACAATGAGCAGTTCTTC. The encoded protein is CASSFPPPGLAGEYNEQFF.

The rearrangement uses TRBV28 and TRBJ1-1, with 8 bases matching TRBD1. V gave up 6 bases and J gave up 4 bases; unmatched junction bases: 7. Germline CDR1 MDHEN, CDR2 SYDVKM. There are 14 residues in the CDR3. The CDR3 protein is CASRTRTGITEAFF. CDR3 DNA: TGTGCCAGCAGAACGAGGACAGGGATCACTGAAGCTTTCTTT.

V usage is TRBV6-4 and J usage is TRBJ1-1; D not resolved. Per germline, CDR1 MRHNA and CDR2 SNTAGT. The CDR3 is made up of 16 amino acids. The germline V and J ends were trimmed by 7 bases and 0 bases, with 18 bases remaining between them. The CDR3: CASTRSPLFMNTEAFF. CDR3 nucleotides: TGTGCCAGCACTAGGTCGCCCCTCTTCATGAACACTGAAGCTTTCTTT.

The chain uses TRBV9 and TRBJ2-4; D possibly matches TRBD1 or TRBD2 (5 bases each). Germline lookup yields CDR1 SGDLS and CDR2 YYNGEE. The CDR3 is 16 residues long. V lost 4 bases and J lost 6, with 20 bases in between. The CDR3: CASSPNVGTAGNIQYF. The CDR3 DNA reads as TGTGCCAGCAGCCCCAACGTCGGGACGGCAGGAAACATTCAGTACTTC.

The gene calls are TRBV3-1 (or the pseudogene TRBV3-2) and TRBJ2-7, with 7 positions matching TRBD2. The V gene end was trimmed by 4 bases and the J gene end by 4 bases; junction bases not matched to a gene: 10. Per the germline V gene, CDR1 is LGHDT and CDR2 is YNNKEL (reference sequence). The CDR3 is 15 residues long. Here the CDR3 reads CASSPQEAGEYEQYF. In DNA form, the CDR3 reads TGTGCCAGCAGCCCCCAGGAGGCGGGGGAATACGAGCAGTACTTC.

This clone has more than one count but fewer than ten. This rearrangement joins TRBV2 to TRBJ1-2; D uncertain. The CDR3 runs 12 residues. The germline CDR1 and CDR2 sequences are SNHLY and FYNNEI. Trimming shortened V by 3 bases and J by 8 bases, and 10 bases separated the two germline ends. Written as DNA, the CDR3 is TGTGCCAGCAGTGACGGCCGCGGGGGCTACACCTTC. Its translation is CASSDGRGGYTF.

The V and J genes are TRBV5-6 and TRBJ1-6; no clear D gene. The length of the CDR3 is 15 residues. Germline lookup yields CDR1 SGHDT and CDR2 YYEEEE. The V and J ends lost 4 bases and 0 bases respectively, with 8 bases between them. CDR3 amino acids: CASSLISSYNSPLHF. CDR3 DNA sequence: TGTGCCAGCAGCCTGATCAGCTCCTATAATTCACCCCTCCACTTT.

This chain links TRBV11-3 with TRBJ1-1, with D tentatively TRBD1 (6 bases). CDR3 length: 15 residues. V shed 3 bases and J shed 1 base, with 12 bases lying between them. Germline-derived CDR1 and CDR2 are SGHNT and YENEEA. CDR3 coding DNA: TGTGCCAGCAGCTTCGGGGGCGAAGGGAACACTGAAGCTTTCTTT. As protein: CASSFGGEGNTEAFF.

CDR3 sequence (DNA): TGTGCCAGCAGTTACTCGACGGGTCAGCCCCAGCATTTT. Its translation: CASSYSTGQPQHF. The J gene is TRBJ1-5, the V gene TRBV6-6; unclear D gene. CDR1 MNHNY and CDR2 SVGAGI come from the germline V gene (reference sequence). The V end lost 0 bases, the J end lost 6 bases, and 6 bases lay between the germline ends. The CDR3 length is 13 residues.

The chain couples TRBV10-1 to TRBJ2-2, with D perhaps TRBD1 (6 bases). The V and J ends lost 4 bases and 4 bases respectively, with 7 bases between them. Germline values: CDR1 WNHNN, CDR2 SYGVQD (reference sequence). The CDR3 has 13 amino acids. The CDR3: CASSGGLTGELFF. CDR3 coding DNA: TGCGCCAGCAGTGGGGGGCTCACCGGGGAGCTGTTTTTT.

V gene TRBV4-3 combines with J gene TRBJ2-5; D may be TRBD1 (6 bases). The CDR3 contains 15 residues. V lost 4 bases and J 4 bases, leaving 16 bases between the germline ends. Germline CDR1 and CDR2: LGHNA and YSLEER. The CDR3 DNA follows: TGCGCCAGCAGCCCTCGGTCAGGGGCCGGAGAGACCCAGTACTTC. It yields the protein CASSPRSGAGETQYF.

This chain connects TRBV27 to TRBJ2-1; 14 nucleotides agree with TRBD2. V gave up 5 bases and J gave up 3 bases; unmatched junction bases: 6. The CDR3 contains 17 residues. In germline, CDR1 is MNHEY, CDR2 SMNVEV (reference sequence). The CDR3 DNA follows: TGTGCCAGCAGTCCGGGACTAGCGGGGGCCCGCTACAATGAGCAGTTCTTC. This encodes CASSPGLAGARYNEQFF.

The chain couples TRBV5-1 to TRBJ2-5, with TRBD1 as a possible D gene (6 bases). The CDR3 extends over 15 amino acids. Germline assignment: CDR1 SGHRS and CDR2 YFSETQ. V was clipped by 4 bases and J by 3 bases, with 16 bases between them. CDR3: CASSPGNREEETQYF. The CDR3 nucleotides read TGCGCCAGCAGCCCCGGGAACAGGGAAGAAGAGACCCAGTACTTC.

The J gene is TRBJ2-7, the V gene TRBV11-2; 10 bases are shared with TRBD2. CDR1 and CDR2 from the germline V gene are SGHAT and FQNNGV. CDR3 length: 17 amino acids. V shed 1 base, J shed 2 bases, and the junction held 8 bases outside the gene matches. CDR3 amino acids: CASSLGGGTSATYEQYF. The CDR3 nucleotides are TGTGCCAGCAGCTTAGGCGGCGGGACTAGCGCTACCTACGAGCAGTACTTC.

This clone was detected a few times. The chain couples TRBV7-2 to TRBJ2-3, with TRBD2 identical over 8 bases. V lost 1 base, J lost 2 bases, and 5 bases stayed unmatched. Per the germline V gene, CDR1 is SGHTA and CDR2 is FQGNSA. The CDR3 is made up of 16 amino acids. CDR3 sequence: CASSLVSGVFTDTQYF. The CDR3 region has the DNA TGTGCCAGCAGCTTAGTTAGCGGGGTTTTCACAGATACGCAGTATTTT.

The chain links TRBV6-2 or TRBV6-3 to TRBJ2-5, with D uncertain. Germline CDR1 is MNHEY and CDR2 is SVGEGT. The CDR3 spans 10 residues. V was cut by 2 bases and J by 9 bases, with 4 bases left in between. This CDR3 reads CASSYPPQYF. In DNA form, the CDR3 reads TGTGCCAGCAGTTACCCGCCCCAGTACTTC.